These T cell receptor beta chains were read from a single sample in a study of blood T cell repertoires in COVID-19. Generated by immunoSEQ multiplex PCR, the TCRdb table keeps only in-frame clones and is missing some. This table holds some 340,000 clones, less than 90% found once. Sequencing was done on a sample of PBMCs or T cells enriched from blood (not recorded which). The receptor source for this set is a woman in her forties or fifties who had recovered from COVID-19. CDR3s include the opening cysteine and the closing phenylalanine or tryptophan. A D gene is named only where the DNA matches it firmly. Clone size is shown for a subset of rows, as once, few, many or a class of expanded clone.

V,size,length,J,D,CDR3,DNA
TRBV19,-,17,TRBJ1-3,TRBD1,CASSIDRGQGSGNTIYF,TGTGCCAGTAGTATAGATAGGGGACAGGGATCTGGAAACACCATATATTTT
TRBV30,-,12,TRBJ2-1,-,CAWSVTGTEQFF,TGTGCCTGGAGTGTAACGGGAACTGAGCAGTTCTTC
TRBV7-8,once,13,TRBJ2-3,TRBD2,CASGLAGTDTQYF,TGTGCCAGCGGGCTAGCGGGAACAGATACGCAGTATTTT
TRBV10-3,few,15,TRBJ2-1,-,CAMNAKGNNYNEQFF,TGTGCCATGAACGCAAAGGGGAACAACTACAATGAGCAGTTCTTC
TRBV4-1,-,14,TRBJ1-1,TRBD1,CASSQGQGAWGAFF,TGCGCCAGCAGCCAGGGTCAGGGGGCATGGGGGGCTTTCTTT
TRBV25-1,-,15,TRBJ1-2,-,CASSGGGGGRDGYTF,TGTGCCAGCAGTGGTGGTGGCGGGGGGCGCGATGGCTACACCTTC
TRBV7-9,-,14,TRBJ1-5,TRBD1,CASSLGQPNQPQHF,TGTGCCAGCAGCTTGGGACAGCCAAATCAGCCCCAGCATTTT
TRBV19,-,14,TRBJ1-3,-,CASSMWGAGNTIYF,TGTGCCAGTAGTATGTGGGGCGCTGGAAACACCATATATTTT
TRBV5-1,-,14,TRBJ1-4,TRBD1,CASSQGQGREKLFF,TGCGCCAGCAGCCAAGGACAGGGTCGCGAAAAACTGTTTTTT
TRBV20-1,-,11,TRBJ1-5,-,CSARDRREQHF,TGCAGTGCTAGAGATCGTCGGGAACAGCATTTT
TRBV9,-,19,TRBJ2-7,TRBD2,CASSVDGGSGVLSSYEQYF,TGTGCCAGCAGCGTAGATGGGGGTAGCGGGGTCTTGAGCTCCTACGAGCAGTACTTC
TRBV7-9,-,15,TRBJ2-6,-,CASSLDLAGANVLTF,TGTGCCAGCAGCTTAGATTTAGCTGGGGCCAACGTCCTGACTTTC
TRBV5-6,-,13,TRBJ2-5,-,CASSFRYQETQYF,TGTGCCAGCAGCTTTCGGTACCAAGAGACCCAGTACTTC
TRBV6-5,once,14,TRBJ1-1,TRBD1,CASRGSTGVTEAFF,TGTGCCAGCAGGGGATCGACAGGGGTCACTGAAGCTTTCTTT
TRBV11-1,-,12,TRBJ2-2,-,CASSGGAGELFF,TGTGCCAGCAGCGGGGGCGCCGGGGAGCTGTTTTTT
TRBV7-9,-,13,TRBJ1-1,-,CASSVDSPSLAFF,TGTGCCAGCAGCGTGGACAGTCCTTCTCTAGCTTTCTTT
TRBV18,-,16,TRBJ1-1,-,CASSPPFRRMNTEAFF,TGTGCCAGCTCACCACCGTTCCGGAGGATGAACACTGAAGCTTTCTTT
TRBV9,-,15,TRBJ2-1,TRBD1,CASSPGQGSYNEQFF,TGTGCCAGCAGCCCGGGACAGGGGTCCTACAATGAGCAGTTCTTC
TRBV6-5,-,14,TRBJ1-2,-,CASSSRGGGQSYTF,TGTGCCAGCAGTTCCCGTGGGGGGGGGCAGAGCTACACCTTC
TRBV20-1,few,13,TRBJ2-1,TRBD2,CSASGPGGNEQFF,TGCAGTGCTAGTGGTCCGGGGGGGAATGAGCAGTTCTTC
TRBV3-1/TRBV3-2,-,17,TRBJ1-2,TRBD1,CASSQENPDRGSYGYTF,TGTGCCAGCAGCCAAGAAAATCCGGACAGGGGATCATATGGCTACACCTTC
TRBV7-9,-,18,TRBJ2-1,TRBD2,CASSSWTSGVSSYNEQFF,TGTGCCAGCAGCTCCTGGACTAGCGGGGTCAGCTCCTACAATGAGCAGTTCTTC
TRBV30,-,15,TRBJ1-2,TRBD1,CAWSAQGARAYGYTF,TGTGCCTGGAGTGCCCAGGGGGCTCGGGCCTATGGCTACACCTTC
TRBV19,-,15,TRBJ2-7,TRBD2,CASSIPASGHYEQYF,TGTGCCAGTAGTATTCCGGCTAGCGGGCACTACGAGCAGTACTTC
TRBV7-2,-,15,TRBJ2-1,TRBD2,CASSLTGGGYNEQFF,TGTGCCAGCAGCTTAACTGGCGGGGGATACAATGAGCAGTTCTTC
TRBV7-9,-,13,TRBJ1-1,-,CASSPTGQLEAFF,TGTGCCAGCAGCCCAACCGGACAGCTTGAAGCTTTCTTT
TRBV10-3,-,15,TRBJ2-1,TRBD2,CAISEWTSGDNEQFF,TGTGCCATCAGTGAATGGACTAGCGGCGACAATGAGCAGTTCTTC
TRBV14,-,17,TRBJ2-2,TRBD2,CASSQDQPGLNTGELFF,TGTGCCAGCAGCCAAGATCAGCCGGGACTAAACACCGGGGAGCTGTTTTTT
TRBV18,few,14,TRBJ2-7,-,CASSPPRNPYEQYF,TGTGCCAGCTCACCACCGAGGAATCCCTACGAGCAGTACTTC
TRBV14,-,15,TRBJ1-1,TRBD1,CASSQAGTGNTEAFF,TGTGCCAGCAGCCAGGCCGGGACAGGGAACACTGAAGCTTTCTTT
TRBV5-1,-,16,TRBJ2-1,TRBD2,CASSLGSSGGYNEQFF,TGCGCCAGCAGCTTGGGGTCTAGCGGGGGCTACAATGAGCAGTTCTTC
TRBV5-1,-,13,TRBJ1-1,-,CASSLDGSTEAFF,TGCGCCAGCAGCCTGGATGGGAGCACTGAAGCTTTCTTT
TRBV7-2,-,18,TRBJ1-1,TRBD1,CASSLLTGGPLGNTEAFF,TGTGCCAGCAGCCTGTTAACAGGGGGCCCACTAGGGAACACTGAAGCTTTCTTT
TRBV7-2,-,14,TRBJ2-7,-,CASSFGLAAYEQYF,TGTGCCAGCAGCTTTGGGCTAGCTGCCTACGAGCAGTACTTC
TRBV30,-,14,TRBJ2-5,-,CAWSRGGTEETQYF,TGTGCCTGGAGTAGGGGCGGCACGGAAGAGACCCAGTACTTC
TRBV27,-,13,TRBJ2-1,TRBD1,CASKVTGGPEQFF,TGTGCCAGCAAGGTGACAGGGGGCCCTGAGCAGTTCTTC
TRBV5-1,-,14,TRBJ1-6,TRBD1,CASSLRTGNSPLHF,TGCGCCAGCAGCTTAAGGACAGGGAATTCACCCCTCCACTTT
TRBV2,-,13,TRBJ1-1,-,CASSDDRPLPAFF,TGTGCCAGCAGCGACGACAGACCTTTACCAGCTTTCTTT
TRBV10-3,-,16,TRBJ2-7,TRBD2,CAISEQGRLAGREQYF,TGTGCCATCAGTGAGCAAGGCAGGCTAGCGGGACGCGAGCAGTACTTC
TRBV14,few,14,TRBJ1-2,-,CASSLSGTSYGYTF,TGTGCCAGCAGCCTATCCGGGACAAGTTATGGCTACACCTTC
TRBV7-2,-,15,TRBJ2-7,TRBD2,CASSLDGGAFYEQYF,TGTGCCAGCAGCTTAGACGGGGGGGCTTTCTACGAGCAGTACTTC
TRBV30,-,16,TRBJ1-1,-,CAWRDETVGGITEAFF,TGTGCCTGGAGAGATGAGACGGTCGGAGGGATCACTGAAGCTTTCTTT
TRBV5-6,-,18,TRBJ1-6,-,CASSLAAGVGYGNSPLHF,TGTGCCAGCAGCTTGGCGGCAGGGGTCGGCTATGGTAATTCACCCCTCCACTTT
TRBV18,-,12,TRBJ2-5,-,CASSPRAETQYF,TGTGCCAGCTCACCACGCGCAGAGACCCAGTACTTC
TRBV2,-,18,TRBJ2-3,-,CASIGGDARIDHTDTQYF,TGTGCCAGCATCGGTGGCGACGCCAGGATCGACCACACAGATACGCAGTATTTT
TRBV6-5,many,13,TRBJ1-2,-,CASAADSYYGYTF,TGTGCCAGCGCCGCCGACAGTTACTATGGCTACACCTTC
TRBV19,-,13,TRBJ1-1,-,CASSLTGNTEAFF,TGTGCCAGTAGTCTGACAGGGAACACTGAAGCTTTCTTT
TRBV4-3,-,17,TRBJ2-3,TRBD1,CASSQVYGTGGADTQYF,TGCGCCAGCAGCCAAGTATATGGGACAGGGGGCGCAGATACGCAGTATTTT
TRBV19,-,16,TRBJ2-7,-,CASSQKLDSSYYEQYF,TGTGCCAGTAGCCAGAAACTGGACAGTTCTTATTACGAGCAGTACTTC
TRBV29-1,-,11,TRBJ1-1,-,CSASGESTAFF,TGCAGCGCCTCAGGCGAATCGACGGCTTTCTTT